The 18 T cell receptor beta chains below were found in one sample sequenced in a study of control samples from healthy donors and cancer patients. Clones were sequenced by immunoSEQ multiplex PCR, and TCRdb holds only the in-frame ones, with some missing. Counted here are 25,000 to 35,000 clones, around nine tenths occurring once; the ten biggest clones make up less than 2%. Sequenced input: PBMCs. The source of these receptors is a woman aged 40 to 55 with lung cancer.

The chain has TRBV18 and TRBJ1-1; a weak D match, TRBD1 (5 bases). V was trimmed by 4 bases and J by 8 bases, leaving 14 bases between them. CDR1 is KGHSH and CDR2 is LQKENI in the germline V gene. The CDR3 extends over 13 amino acids. This chain's CDR3 is CASSLAEGTEAFF. The CDR3 coding sequence is TGTGCCAGCTCACTGGCGGAAGGGACGGAAGCTTTCTTT.

As DNA, the CDR3 is TGTGCCAGCAGCCTGGGACGGGACCTAGGCTACACCTTC. Translated: CASSLGRDLGYTF. The chain combines TRBV5-4 with TRBJ1-2; a possible D gene is TRBD1 (5 bases). Germline V CDR1 and CDR2: SGHNT, YYREEE (reference sequence). V was pared by 4 bases and J by 8 bases, with 15 bases between. The CDR3 totals 13 residues. Filled out from reference TRBV5-4 and TRBJ1-2, the complete variable domain reads ETGVTQSPTHLIKTRGQQVTLRCSSQSGHNTVSWYQQALGQGPQFIFQYYREEENGRGNFPPRFSGLQFPNYSSELNVNALELDDSALYLCASSLGRDLGYTFGSGTRLTVV.

The V and J genes are TRBV5-1 and TRBJ2-1; the D is unclear. CDR1 is SGHRS, CDR2 YFSETQ, per germline. V was trimmed by 1 base and J by 5 bases, leaving 13 bases between them. The CDR3 spans 15 residues. The CDR3: CASSLRGRRDNEQFF. For the CDR3, the DNA is TGCGCCAGCAGCTTGAGAGGACGGAGAGACAATGAGCAGTTCTTC.

The V and J genes are TRBV5-1 and TRBJ2-5; perhaps TRBD1 as D (5 bases). V dropped 1 base and J dropped 4 bases, with 11 bases sitting between them. This CDR3 is 14 amino acids long. CDR1 is SGHRS and CDR2 is YFSETQ in the germline V gene. The CDR3 protein is CASSLRGLSETQYF. Here the CDR3 DNA reads TGCGCCAGCAGCTTGAGGGGCTTGTCAGAGACCCAGTACTTC.

This chain joins TRBV7-9 and TRBJ2-7; TRBD2 is a possible D gene (6 bases). CDR3 length: 13 residues. CDR1 and CDR2 from the germline V gene are SEHNR and FQNEAQ (reference sequence). The V gene lost 7 bases and the J gene lost 0 bases, with 10 bases spanning the gap. The CDR3 protein is CASTPGGSYEQYF. For the CDR3, the DNA is TGTGCCAGCACCCCCGGGGGCTCCTACGAGCAGTACTTC. Based on the CDR3 plus reference TRBV7-9 and TRBJ2-7, the full variable domain is DTGVSQNPRHKITKRGQNVTFRCDPISEHNRLYWYRQTLGQGPEFLTYFQNEAQLEKSRLLSDRFSAERPKGSFSTLEIQRTEQGDSAMYLCASTPGGSYEQYFGPGTRLTVT.

J is TRBJ2-2 and V is TRBV3-1 (or the pseudogene TRBV3-2); TRBD2 agrees at 7 bases. Trimming cost V 4 bases and J 10 bases; bases outside gene matches: 3. The CDR3 consists of 12 residues. The germline V gene has CDR1 LGHDT and CDR2 YNNKEL (reference sequence). CDR3 DNA sequence: TGTGCCAGCAGCCTTCTAGCGGAGGAGCTGTTTTTT. The encoded protein is CASSLLAEELFF.

The chain recombines TRBV5-1 with TRBJ2-7; D remains ambiguous. V was shortened by 4 bases and J by 4 bases, with 9 bases between the two germline ends. The CDR3 extends over 12 amino acids. The V gene's germline CDR1 is SGHRS and CDR2 YFSETQ. The CDR3 DNA reads as TGCGCCAGCAGCGCGGACGAGTACGAGCAGTACTTC. It translates to CASSADEYEQYF.

The chain combines TRBV28 with TRBJ1-4; no clear D gene. This CDR3 contains 14 residues. From germline, CDR1 is MDHEN and CDR2 SYDVKM. Trimming took off 4 bases at V and 0 bases at J, with 6 bases between the two ends. The CDR3 loop reads CASSSPATNEKLFF. CDR3 nucleotide sequence: TGTGCCAGCAGTTCACCGGCAACTAATGAAAAACTGTTTTTT.

V usage is TRBV3-1 (or the pseudogene TRBV3-2) and J usage is TRBJ2-1; no clear D gene. With 2 bases removed from V and 0 bases from J, the gap between germline ends came to 11 bases. Germline CDR1 is LGHDT and CDR2 is YNNKEL (reference sequence). The CDR3 runs 16 residues. CDR3 in DNA: TGTGCCAGCAGCCAAAAAAGAATCGGCTCCTACAATGAGCAGTTCTTC. It yields the protein CASSQKRIGSYNEQFF.

V is TRBV6-5 and J is TRBJ1-1; possible D gene TRBD1, 5 bases. Germline CDR1 is MNHEY and CDR2 is SVGAGI. V gave up 0 bases and J gave up 4 bases, with 15 bases separating them. CDR3 length: 16 residues. In DNA form, the CDR3 reads TGTGCCAGCAGTTACTCGGAGGGGTTGGGGACCACTGAAGCTTTCTTT. Amino acids: CASSYSEGLGTTEAFF.

The chain has TRBV6-6 and TRBJ2-7; D is unresolved. Germline-derived CDR1 and CDR2 are MNHNY and SVGAGI (reference sequence). V lost 6 bases and J 1 base, leaving 16 bases between the germline ends. The CDR3 runs to 15 residues. CDR3 sequence: CASSPLGMRSYEQYF. The CDR3 nucleotides are TGTGCCAGCAGCCCTCTAGGGATGAGGTCCTACGAGCAGTACTTC.

This rearrangement joins TRBV19 to TRBJ2-6; TRBD2 matches at 7 bases. Germline CDR1 is LNHDA and CDR2 is SQIVND (reference sequence). The CDR3 covers 15 residues. V gave up 3 bases and J gave up 2 bases; unmatched junction bases: 1. The CDR3, as DNA: TGTGCCAGTAGTATCCTAGCGGCTGGGGCCAACGTCCTGACTTTC. Its translation is CASSILAAGANVLTF. The whole variable domain, remainder taken from reference TRBV19 and TRBJ2-6, is DGGITQSPKYLFRKEGQNVTLSCEQNLNHDAMYWYRQDPGQGLRLIYYSQIVNDFQKGDIAEGYSVSREKKESFPLTVTSAQKNPTAFYLCASSILAAGANVLTFGAGSRLTVL.

This rearrangement joins TRBV7-7 to TRBJ2-1, with a weak D call TRBD2 (7 bases). Germline-derived CDR1 and CDR2 are SSHAT and FNYEAQ (reference sequence). The CDR3 loop spans 15 amino acids. Deletions cut 0 bases from V and 9 bases from J, with 15 bases between. The CDR3 sequence: CASSLAGGAGIEQFF. The CDR3 nucleotides read TGTGCCAGCAGCTTAGCGGGGGGGGCCGGGATTGAGCAGTTCTTC.

The V call is TRBV5-1, the J call TRBJ2-6; D is perhaps TRBD1 (6 bases). The germline gives CDR1 SGHRS, CDR2 YFSETQ. The CDR3 runs 16 residues. V was trimmed by 0 bases and J by 4 bases, leaving 11 bases between them. CDR3 loop: CASSLVGARGANVLTF. The DNA of the CDR3 is TGCGCCAGCAGCTTGGTGGGGGCCAGGGGGGCCAACGTCCTGACTTTC.

This clone was seen just once. The rearrangement uses TRBV7-2 and TRBJ2-1; D is uncertain. The V end was cut by 2 bases, the J end by 7 bases, with 9 bases between. Germline V lookup: CDR1 SGHTA, CDR2 FQGNSA. This CDR3 contains 13 residues. The CDR3 spells CASSLFGFNEQFF. The CDR3 DNA reads as TGTGCCAGCAGCTTATTCGGATTTAATGAGCAGTTCTTC.

V gene TRBV4-3 combines with J gene TRBJ2-1, with TRBD1 matching 8 bases. Germline V gene sequence: CDR1 LGHNA, CDR2 YSLEER. There are 15 residues in the CDR3. With V trimmed by 4 bases and J by 4 bases, 6 bases remained unmatched. In DNA form, the CDR3 reads TGCGCCAGCAGCCTCATAGGGGACAGGTACAATGAGCAGTTCTTC. Its translation is CASSLIGDRYNEQFF.

This chain connects TRBV30 to TRBJ2-3, with D perhaps matching TRBD2 (6 bases). In germline, CDR1 is GTSNPN, CDR2 SVGIG (reference sequence). Trimming took 6 bases from V and 0 from J, leaving 10 bases between them. The CDR3 contains 13 residues. CDR3 sequence: CACIGGSTDTQYF. As DNA, the CDR3 is TGTGCCTGCATCGGGGGTAGCACAGATACGCAGTATTTT. Filled out from reference TRBV30 and TRBJ2-3, the complete variable domain reads SQTIHQWPATLVQPVGSPLSLECTVEGTSNPNLYWYRQAAGRGLQLLFYSVGIGQISSEVPQNLSASRPQDRQFILSSKKLLLSDSGFYLCACIGGSTDTQYFGPGTRLTVL.

The chain links TRBV9 to TRBJ1-4; no clear D gene. The V end lost 2 bases, the J end lost 4 bases, and 9 bases lay between the germline ends. The CDR3 has 14 amino acids. From germline, CDR1 is SGDLS and CDR2 YYNGEE. As DNA, the CDR3 is TGTGCCAGCAGCGTCTCCCAGTATAATGAAAAACTGTTTTTT. Its protein is CASSVSQYNEKLFF.